The rows below give T cell receptor beta chains drawn from one sample of a study of PD-L1 blockade in urothelial cancer. This table comes from immunoSEQ multiplex PCR, and its TCRdb copy is limited to in-frame clones, with some not included. The table has about 80,000 clones, roughly 90% seen once. The input for sequencing was PBMCs, taken around atezolizumab (anti-PD-L1) treatment. The origin of the receptors is a woman in her 70s with urothelial cancer. The CDR3 runs from the conserved cysteine through the conserved F or W. Each record gives: J gene, D gene, clone size, V gene, CDR3 protein, CDR3 DNA. A D gene is named only where the DNA matches it firmly. Only part of the rows carry a size: once, few, many, or a class if the clone is expanded.

>TRBJ2-5|TRBD2|NA|TRBV28
CASSPDIPGLAGKETQYF
TGTGCCAGCAGTCCTGATATTCCGGGACTAGCGGGGAAAGAGACCCAGTACTTC
>TRBJ2-5|TRBD2|NA|TRBV6-5
CASRNLGAGEETQYF
TGTGCCAGCAGGAACCTCGGCGCGGGGGAAGAGACCCAGTACTTC
>TRBJ2-5|TRBD2|NA|TRBV5-4
CASSFRSGSSQETQYF
TGTGCCAGCAGCTTTCGTAGCGGGAGTTCCCAAGAGACCCAGTACTTC
>TRBJ1-2|NA|NA|TRBV29-1
CSVRVPYGYTF
TGCAGCGTGCGAGTTCCCTATGGCTACACCTTC
>TRBJ2-7|NA|NA|TRBV25-1
CASGTGTPAYEQYF
TGTGCCAGCGGGACCGGGACTCCCGCCTACGAGCAGTACTTC
>TRBJ2-3|NA|once|TRBV10-2
CASSDRTSDTQYF
TGCGCCAGCAGTGACCGGACATCAGATACGCAGTATTTT
>TRBJ2-6|TRBD1|NA|TRBV4-1
CASSLARGLTSGANVLTF
TGCGCCAGCAGCCTAGCCAGGGGGCTAACCTCTGGGGCCAACGTCCTGACTTTC
>TRBJ1-2|NA|NA|TRBV27
CASSFSEGYGYTF
TGTGCCAGCAGTTTTTCCGAGGGTTATGGCTACACCTTC
>TRBJ2-2|TRBD2|NA|TRBV10-1
CASSRSGGGTGELFF
TGCGCCAGCAGTCGAAGCGGGGGGGGGACCGGGGAGCTGTTTTTT
>TRBJ1-1|NA|NA|TRBV5-6
CASSLSNTEAFF
TGTGCCAGCAGCTTATCAAACACTGAAGCTTTCTTT
>TRBJ2-3|NA|once|TRBV10-1
CASRDTGTDTQYF
TGCGCCAGCAGGGACACAGGGACAGATACGCAGTATTTT
>TRBJ2-5|TRBD2|NA|TRBV28
CASSPFWPSGDPRQETQYF
TGTGCCAGCAGCCCCTTTTGGCCTAGCGGGGACCCGCGTCAAGAGACCCAGTACTTC
>TRBJ2-1|TRBD2|once|TRBV19
CASSIDLAGGVQNEQFF
TGTGCCAGTAGTATAGACCTAGCGGGAGGGGTACAGAATGAGCAGTTCTTC
>TRBJ1-3|NA|NA|TRBV30
CASPDTVSGNTIYF
TGTGCCTCGCCCGACACGGTCTCTGGAAACACCATATATTTT
>TRBJ2-7|NA|NA|TRBV27
CASSPSRAGLHEQYF
TGTGCCAGCAGCCCCTCCAGAGCGGGTCTCCACGAGCAGTACTTC
>TRBJ1-6|TRBD1|NA|TRBV6-1
CASNGQGASGSPLHF
TGTGCCAGCAACGGACAGGGGGCGTCAGGATCACCCCTCCACTTT
>TRBJ2-5|NA|NA|TRBV18
CASSPPSVKTQYF
TGTGCCAGCTCACCCCCCTCCGTTAAGACCCAGTACTTC
>TRBJ2-3|NA|NA|TRBV30
CAWSVSGDTQYF
TGTGCCTGGAGTGTGTCGGGAGATACGCAGTATTTT
>TRBJ1-1|NA|NA|TRBV11-2
CASSLVGGGPHAEAFF
TGTGCCAGCAGCTTAGTAGGGGGGGGTCCACATGCTGAAGCTTTCTTT
>TRBJ2-3|TRBD1|NA|TRBV4-1
CASSQNLDRDGTDTQYF
TGCGCCAGCAGCCAGAACCTGGACAGGGACGGCACAGATACGCAGTATTTT
>TRBJ1-1|NA|NA|TRBV5-1
CASSLVSLPMNTEAFF
TGCGCCAGCAGCTTGGTTTCACTCCCCATGAACACTGAAGCTTTCTTT
>TRBJ1-4|NA|NA|TRBV6-6
CASSYPRQGQEKLFF
TGTGCCAGCAGCTACCCCCGGCAGGGACAAGAAAAACTGTTTTTT
>TRBJ2-1|NA|NA|TRBV11-2
CASIAYNEQFF
TGTGCCAGCATAGCCTACAATGAGCAGTTCTTC
>TRBJ2-2|TRBD2|NA|TRBV28
CASRELAGGNTGELFF
TGTGCCAGCAGAGAACTAGCGGGAGGTAACACCGGGGAGCTGTTTTTT
>TRBJ2-3|TRBD2|NA|TRBV5-1
CASSLLGSGGASDTQYF
TGCGCCAGCAGCCTCTTAGGAAGCGGGGGGGCCTCAGATACGCAGTATTTT
>TRBJ2-5|TRBD1|NA|TRBV29-1
CSARLPRQGETQYF
TGCAGCGCCCGCTTACCCCGACAGGGCGAGACCCAGTACTTC
>TRBJ1-2|TRBD1|few|TRBV19
CASRDRANYGYTF
TGTGCCAGTAGGGACAGGGCTAACTATGGCTACACCTTC
>TRBJ2-2|NA|NA|TRBV11-2
CASSLFLPGELFF
TGTGCCAGCAGCTTATTTCTCCCCGGGGAGCTGTTTTTT
>TRBJ2-3|NA|NA|TRBV6-1
CASNTGLDTQYF
TGTGCCAGCAATACAGGGTTAGATACGCAGTATTTT
>TRBJ2-2|TRBD2|NA|TRBV19
CASTPSGGTGELFF
TGTGCCAGTACCCCTAGCGGAGGCACCGGGGAGCTGTTTTTT
>TRBJ2-7|NA|NA|TRBV7-2
CASSLVGGPLYEQYF
TGTGCCAGCAGCTTAGTCGGCGGGCCCCTCTACGAGCAGTACTTC
>TRBJ1-1|NA|NA|TRBV5-1
CASSLGSDRIFMNTEAFF
TGCGCCAGCAGTTTAGGATCGGACAGAATATTCATGAACACTGAAGCTTTCTTT
>TRBJ1-1|TRBD1|many|TRBV10-3
CAISEQGEAFF
TGTGCCATCAGTGAACAGGGGGAAGCTTTCTTT
>TRBJ2-3|NA|NA|TRBV5-6
CASSYGLTSTDTQYF
TGTGCCAGCAGTTACGGACTAACTAGCACAGATACGCAGTATTTT
>TRBJ2-7|NA|NA|TRBV5-6
CASSSSYEQYF
TGTGCCAGCAGCTCGTCCTACGAGCAGTACTTC
>TRBJ1-1|NA|few|TRBV11-1
CASSGQLNTEAFF
TGTGCCAGCAGCGGACAGTTGAACACTGAAGCTTTCTTT
>TRBJ2-2|TRBD2|once|TRBV10-2
CASSVAGTSNTGELFF
TGCGCCAGCAGTGTAGCGGGAACGTCGAACACCGGGGAGCTGTTTTTT
>TRBJ2-1|NA|medium-sized|TRBV5-5
CASSLGLIYNEQFF
TGTGCCAGCAGCTTGGGACTTATATACAATGAGCAGTTCTTC